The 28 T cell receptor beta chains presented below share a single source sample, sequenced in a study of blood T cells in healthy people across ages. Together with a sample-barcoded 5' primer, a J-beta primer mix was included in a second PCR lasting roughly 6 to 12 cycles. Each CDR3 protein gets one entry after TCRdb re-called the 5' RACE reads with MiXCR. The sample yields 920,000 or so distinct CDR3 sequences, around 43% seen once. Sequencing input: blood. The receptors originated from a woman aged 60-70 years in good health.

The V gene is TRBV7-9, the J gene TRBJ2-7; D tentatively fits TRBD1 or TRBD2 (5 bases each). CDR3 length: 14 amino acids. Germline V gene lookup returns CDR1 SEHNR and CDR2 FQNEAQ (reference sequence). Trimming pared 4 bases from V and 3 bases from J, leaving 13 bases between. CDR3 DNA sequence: TGTGCCAGCAGCTCCGGGACCGAACTCTACGAGCAGTACTTC. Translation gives CASSSGTELYEQYF. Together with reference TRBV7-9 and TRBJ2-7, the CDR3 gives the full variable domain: DTGVSQNPRHKITKRGQNVTFRCDPISEHNRLYWYRQTLGQGPEFLTYFQNEAQLEKSRLLSDRFSAERPKGSFSTLEIQRTEQGDSAMYLCASSSGTELYEQYFGPGTRLTVT.

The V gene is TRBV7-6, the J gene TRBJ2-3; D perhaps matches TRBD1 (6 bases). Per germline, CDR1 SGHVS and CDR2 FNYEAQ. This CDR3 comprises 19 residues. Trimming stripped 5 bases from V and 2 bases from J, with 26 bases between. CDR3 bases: TGTGCCAGCAGCGCCGTCCCCCTAACCAGGGGCACTATCACAGATACGCAGTATTTT. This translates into CASSAVPLTRGTITDTQYF. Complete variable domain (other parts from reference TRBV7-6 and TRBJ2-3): GAGVSQSPRYKVTKRGQDVALRCDPISGHVSLYWYRQALGQGPEFLTYFNYEAQQDKSGLPNDRFSAERPEGSISTLTIQRTEQRDSAMYRCASSAVPLTRGTITDTQYFGPGTRLTVL.

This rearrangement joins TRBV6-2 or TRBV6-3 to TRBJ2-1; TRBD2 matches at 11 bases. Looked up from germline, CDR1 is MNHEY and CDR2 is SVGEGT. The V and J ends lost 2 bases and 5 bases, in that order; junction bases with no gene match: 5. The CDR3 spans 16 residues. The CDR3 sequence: CASSYARTSGHNEQFF. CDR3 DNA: TGTGCCAGCAGTTACGCTCGGACTAGCGGGCACAATGAGCAGTTCTTC.

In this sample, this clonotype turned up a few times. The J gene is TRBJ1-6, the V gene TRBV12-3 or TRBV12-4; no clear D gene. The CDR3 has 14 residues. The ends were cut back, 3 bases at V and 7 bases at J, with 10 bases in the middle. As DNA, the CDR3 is TGTGCCAGCAGTTTTCGGGCCCTAAATTCACCCCTCCACTTT. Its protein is CASSFRALNSPLHF.

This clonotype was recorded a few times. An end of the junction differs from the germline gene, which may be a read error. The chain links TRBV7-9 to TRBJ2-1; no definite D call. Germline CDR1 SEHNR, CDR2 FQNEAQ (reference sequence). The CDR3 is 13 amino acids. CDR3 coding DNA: TGTGCCAGCAGCGTAGCTAGACTTGATGAGCAGTTCTTC. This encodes CASSVARLDEQFF.

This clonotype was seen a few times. This chain's CDR3 is CAISANRTQIAKNIQYF. CDR3 coding DNA: TGTGCCATCAGTGCCAACCGCACACAGATAGCCAAAAACATTCAGTACTTC. This rearrangement joins TRBV10-3 to TRBJ2-4; D unresolved. Germline V gene lookup returns CDR1 ENHRY and CDR2 SYGVKD. The CDR3 totals 17 residues. Between the trimmed V and J ends, which lost 4 bases and 0 bases, there was a span of 16 bases.

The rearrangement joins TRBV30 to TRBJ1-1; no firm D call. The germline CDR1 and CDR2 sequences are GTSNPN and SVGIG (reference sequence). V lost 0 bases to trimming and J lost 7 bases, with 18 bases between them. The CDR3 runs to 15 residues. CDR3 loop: CAWSVKGSVSGEAFF. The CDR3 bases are TGTGCCTGGAGTGTGAAGGGATCGGTTTCAGGTGAAGCTTTCTTT.

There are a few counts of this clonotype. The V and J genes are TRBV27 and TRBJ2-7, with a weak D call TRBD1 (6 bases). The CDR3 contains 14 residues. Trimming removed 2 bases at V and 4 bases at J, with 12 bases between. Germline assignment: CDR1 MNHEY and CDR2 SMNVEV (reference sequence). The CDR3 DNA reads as TGTGCCAGCAGTTTAAAGACAGGAAGGTACGAGCAGTACTTC. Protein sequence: CASSLKTGRYEQYF.

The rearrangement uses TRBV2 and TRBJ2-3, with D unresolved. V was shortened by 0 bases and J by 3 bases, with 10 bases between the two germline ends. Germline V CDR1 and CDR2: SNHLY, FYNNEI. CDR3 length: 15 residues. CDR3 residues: CASSEAPTTTDTQYF. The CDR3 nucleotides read TGTGCCAGCAGTGAAGCGCCAACTACGACAGATACGCAGTATTTT.

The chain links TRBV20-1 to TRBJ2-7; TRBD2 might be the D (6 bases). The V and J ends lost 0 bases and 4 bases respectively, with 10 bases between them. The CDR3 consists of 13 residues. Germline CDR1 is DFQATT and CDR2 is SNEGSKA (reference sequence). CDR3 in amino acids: CSARDIGGYEQYF. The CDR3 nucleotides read TGCAGTGCTAGAGATATCGGGGGATACGAGCAGTACTTC.

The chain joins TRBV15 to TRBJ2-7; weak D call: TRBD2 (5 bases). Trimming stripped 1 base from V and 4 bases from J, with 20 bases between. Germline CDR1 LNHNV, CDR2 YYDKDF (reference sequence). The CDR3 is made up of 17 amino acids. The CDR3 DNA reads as TGTGCCACCAGCAGAGTGTTCTCGACGGACTCTACTTACGAGCAGTACTTC. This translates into CATSRVFSTDSTYEQYF.

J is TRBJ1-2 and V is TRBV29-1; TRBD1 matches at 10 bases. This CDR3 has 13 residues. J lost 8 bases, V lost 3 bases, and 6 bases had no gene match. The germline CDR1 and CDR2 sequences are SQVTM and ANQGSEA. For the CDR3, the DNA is TGCAGCGTTGATGACAGGGGGCACGAAGGCTACACCTTC. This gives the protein CSVDDRGHEGYTF.

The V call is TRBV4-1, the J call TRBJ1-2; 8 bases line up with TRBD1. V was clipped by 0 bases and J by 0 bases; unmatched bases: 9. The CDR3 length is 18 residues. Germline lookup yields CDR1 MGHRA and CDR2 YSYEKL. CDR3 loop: CASSQELRGTGSNYGYTF. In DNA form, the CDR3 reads TGCGCCAGCAGCCAAGAATTAAGGGGGACAGGTTCTAACTATGGCTACACCTTC.

The CDR3 spells CASSSRTGGIQYF. The CDR3 nucleotides are TGTGCCAGCAGCTCCCGGACAGGCGGCATTCAGTACTTC. V usage is TRBV7-7 and J usage is TRBJ2-4, with TRBD1 identical over 7 bases. The CDR3 runs to 13 residues. The germline gives CDR1 SSHAT, CDR2 FNYEAQ (reference sequence). J lost 9 bases, V lost 4 bases, and 6 bases had no gene match.

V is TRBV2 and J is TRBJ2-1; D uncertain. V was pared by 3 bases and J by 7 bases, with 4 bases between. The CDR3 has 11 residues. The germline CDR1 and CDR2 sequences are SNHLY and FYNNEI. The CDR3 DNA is TGTGCCAGCAGTGACTTGAATGAGCAGTTCTTC. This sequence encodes CASSDLNEQFF.

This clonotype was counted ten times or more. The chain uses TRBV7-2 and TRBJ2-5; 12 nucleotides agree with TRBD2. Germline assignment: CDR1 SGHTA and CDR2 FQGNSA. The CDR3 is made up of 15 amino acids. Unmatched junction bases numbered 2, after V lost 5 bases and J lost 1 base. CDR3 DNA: TGTGCCAGCAGCCCTAGCGGGAGGGCCCAAGAGACCCAGTACTTC. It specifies CASSPSGRAQETQYF.

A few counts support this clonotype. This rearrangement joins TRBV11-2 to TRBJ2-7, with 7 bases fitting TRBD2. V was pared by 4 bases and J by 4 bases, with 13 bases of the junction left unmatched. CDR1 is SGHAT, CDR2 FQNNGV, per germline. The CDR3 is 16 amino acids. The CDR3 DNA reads TGTGCCAGCAGCTCGACGGTCGGGGGAGGGCAATACGAGCAGTACTTC. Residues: CASSSTVGGGQYEQYF.

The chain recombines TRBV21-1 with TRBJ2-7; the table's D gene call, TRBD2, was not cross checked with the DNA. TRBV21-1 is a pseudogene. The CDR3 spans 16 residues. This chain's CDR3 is CASSKAASGRPYEQYF. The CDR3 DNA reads TGTGCCAGCAGCAAAGCGGCTAGCGGGAGACCCTACGAGCAGTACTTC.

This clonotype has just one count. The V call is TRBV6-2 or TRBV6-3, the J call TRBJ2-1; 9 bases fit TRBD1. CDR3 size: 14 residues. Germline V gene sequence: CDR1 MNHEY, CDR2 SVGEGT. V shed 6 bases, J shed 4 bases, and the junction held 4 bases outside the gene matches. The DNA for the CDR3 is TGTGCCAGCAGAACAGGGGGCACATACAATGAGCAGTTCTTC. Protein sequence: CASRTGGTYNEQFF.

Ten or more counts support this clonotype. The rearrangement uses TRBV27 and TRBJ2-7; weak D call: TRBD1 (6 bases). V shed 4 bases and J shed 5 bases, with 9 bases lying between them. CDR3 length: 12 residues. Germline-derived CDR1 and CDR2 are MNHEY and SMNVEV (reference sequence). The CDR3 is CASSSPGDEQYF. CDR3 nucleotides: TGTGCCAGCAGTTCCCCAGGGGACGAGCAGTACTTC.

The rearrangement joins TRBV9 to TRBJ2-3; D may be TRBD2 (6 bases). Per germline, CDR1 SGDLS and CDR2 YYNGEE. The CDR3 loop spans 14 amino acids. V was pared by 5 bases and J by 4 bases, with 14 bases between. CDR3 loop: CASSLLGGSDTQYF. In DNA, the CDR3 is TGTGCCAGCAGTCTACTAGGAGGGTCAGATACGCAGTATTTT.

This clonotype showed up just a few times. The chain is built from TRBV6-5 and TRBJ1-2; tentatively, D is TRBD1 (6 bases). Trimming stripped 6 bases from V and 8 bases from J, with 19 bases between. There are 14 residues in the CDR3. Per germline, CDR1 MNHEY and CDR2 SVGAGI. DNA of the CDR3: TGTGCCAGCAGGGAAGGGGGACCCGAGGCCGGCTACACCTTC. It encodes CASREGGPEAGYTF.

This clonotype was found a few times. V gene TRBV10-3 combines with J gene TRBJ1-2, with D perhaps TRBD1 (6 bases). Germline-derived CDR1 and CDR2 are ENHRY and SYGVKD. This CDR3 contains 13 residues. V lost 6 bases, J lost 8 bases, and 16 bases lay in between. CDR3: CAIRERTDDGYTF. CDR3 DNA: TGTGCCATCAGAGAAAGGACAGATGACGGCTACACCTTC.

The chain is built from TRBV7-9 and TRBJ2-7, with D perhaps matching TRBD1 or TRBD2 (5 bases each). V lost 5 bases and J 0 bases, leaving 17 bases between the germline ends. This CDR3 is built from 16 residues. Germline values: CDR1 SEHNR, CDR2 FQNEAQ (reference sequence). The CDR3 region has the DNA TGTGCCAGCAGCCCCCATGAGGGGCTCTTCTCCTACGAGCAGTACTTC. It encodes CASSPHEGLFSYEQYF.

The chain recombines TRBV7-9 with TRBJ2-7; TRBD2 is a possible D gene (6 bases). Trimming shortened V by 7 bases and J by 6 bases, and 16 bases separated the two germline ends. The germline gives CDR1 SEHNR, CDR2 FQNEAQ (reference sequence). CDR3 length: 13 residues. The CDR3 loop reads CASNKPGTSEQYF. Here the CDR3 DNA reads TGTGCCAGCAACAAACCGGGGACTTCCGAGCAGTACTTC.

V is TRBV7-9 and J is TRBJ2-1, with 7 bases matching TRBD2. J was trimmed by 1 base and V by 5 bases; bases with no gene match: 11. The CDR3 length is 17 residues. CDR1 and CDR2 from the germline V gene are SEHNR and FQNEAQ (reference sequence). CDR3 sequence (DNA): TGTGCCAGCAGCCCCCGGCGAAAAGCGGGGTCCTACAATGAGCAGTTCTTC. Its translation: CASSPRRKAGSYNEQFF.

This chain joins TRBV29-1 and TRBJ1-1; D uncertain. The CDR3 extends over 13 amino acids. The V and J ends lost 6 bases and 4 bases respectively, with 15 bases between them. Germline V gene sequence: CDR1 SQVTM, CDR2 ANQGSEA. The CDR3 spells CSVQGGQSTEAFF. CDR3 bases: TGCAGCGTCCAAGGCGGGCAGAGCACTGAAGCTTTCTTT. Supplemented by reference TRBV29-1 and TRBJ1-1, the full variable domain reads SAVISQKPSRDICQRGTSLTIQCQVDSQVTMMFWYRQQPGQSLTLIATANQGSEATYESGFVIDKFPISRPNLTFSTLTVSNMSPEDSSIYLCSVQGGQSTEAFFGQGTRLTVV.

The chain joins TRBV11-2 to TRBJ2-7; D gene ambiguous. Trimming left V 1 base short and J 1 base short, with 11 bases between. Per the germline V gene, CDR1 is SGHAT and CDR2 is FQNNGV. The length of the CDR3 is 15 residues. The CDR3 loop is CASSLGVADSYEQYF. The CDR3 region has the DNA TGTGCCAGCAGCTTAGGTGTGGCAGATTCCTACGAGCAGTACTTC.